This T cell receptor (beta chain) derives from a study of quantifying T cell responses using KT2 cells (dated by TCRdb to the late 2010s). The study in broad terms: RNA was DNase-treated and reverse transcribed with TCR alpha and beta constant-region primers, mostly using SuperScript III. Under optimum conditions, the efficiency of the T4 ligation step was estimated to be more than 8%. PCR2 was performed as a SYBR Green qPCR and was stopped at a predetermined fluorescence threshold so that over-amplification was avoided.

To test the sensitivity and accuracy of the pipeline, known numbers of KT2, a T cell clone whose TCR had already been sequenced, were spiked into unfractionated PBMC. A range of KT2-to-PBMC ratios was generated by mixing KT2 cells with a fixed number of PBMC. The library relied on UMI-ligation and nested PCR. T4 RNA ligase 1 was used to ligate a single-stranded oligonucleotide containing the Illumina SP2 sequence and a UMI to the 3' end of the cDNA. PCR1 used roughly 4 cycles (98 degrees C 15 s, 69 degrees C 30 s, 72 degrees C 40 s), and the beta primer was an equimolar mix of RC1.1 and RC1.2 that covered TRBC1 and TRBC2. From PCR2 onward, TCR alpha and beta chains were processed separately, and sample indices and Illumina adaptors were added. Placed after an 8-base spacer, the UMI was made up of 12 random nucleotides arranged as two hexamers with a spacer between them. The libraries were sequenced on an Illumina MiSeq using v2 2x251 paired-end chemistry, usually with approximately 13 samples in each run. To increase diversity, roughly 4.5-7.5% PhiX DNA was added to each sequencing library. Under the source paper's analysis protocol: Raw reads were converted to FASTQ with bcl2fastq and were demultiplexed by dual indices with Demultiplexor. Decombinator assigned V and J genes by tag matching, allowing a single base-pair mismatch. UMIs were used by Collapsinator to correct both sequencing errors and frequency errors caused by PCR heterogeneity. Decombinator identifiers were converted to nucleotide sequence by CDR3Translator, the sequences were translated to amino acids, and CDR3 was extracted using C- and N-terminal motifs. A cluster of KT2 sequences that shared one unique molecular identifier was counted as a single distinct KT2 TCR. Using fastp at Q25 and MiXCR, TCRdb reprocessed the public reads and kept productive beta chains. Under each unique CDR3 protein, matching rows form one entry showing the most common genes and DNA. In this record, the V and J calls reflect TCRdb's handling and not the investigators' own analysis. The sample includes roughly 51,000 distinct CDR3 sequences, with roughly an eighth observed a single time. Together, the top ten hold approximately 10% of the sample.

Sequences SGDLS (CDR1) and YYNGEE (CDR2) are obtained from the germline V gene. The trim is 0 bases for V and 1 base for J, with a gap of 10 bases between the germline ends. Counted from cysteine to phenylalanine, this CDR3 has 15 amino acids. Only the CDR3 region is kept as DNA, spanning 45 bases read in frame from base 1. Of note for this clonotype: No cognate antigen has been identified for it. No much larger clone is present one base from it, and per-base qualities are unavailable.

What the research found in general, with its limitations: This TCR sequencing study did not compare the pipeline side by side with other TCR sequencing techniques. The numbers of KT2 alpha and beta sequences increased linearly with the number of input KT2 cells across several orders of magnitude. Saturation was seen in the detection of KT2 sequences when very high numbers of KT2 cells were spiked in. KT2 sequences were detected down to the lowest spike-in tested, which was about one KT2 cell per 100,000 PBMC.

This chain joins TRBV9 to TRBJ2-5; the D gene is perhaps TRBD2, on 6 matching bases. Specimen: PBMCs spiked with cells of the T cell clone KT2. The TCR was taken from a human donor. The DNA is as follows: TGTGCCAGCAGCGTAGCTGGACTAACCCAAGAGACCCAGTACTTC. This is translated as CASSVAGLTQETQYF. The CDR3, completed at both ends by the reference TRBV9 and TRBJ2-5 genes, gives the full variable domain DSGVTQTPKHLITATGQRVTLRCSPRSGDLSVYWYQQSLDQGLQFLIQYYNGEERAKGNILERFSAQQFPDLHSELNLSSLELGDSALYFCASSVAGLTQETQYFGPGTRLLVL.